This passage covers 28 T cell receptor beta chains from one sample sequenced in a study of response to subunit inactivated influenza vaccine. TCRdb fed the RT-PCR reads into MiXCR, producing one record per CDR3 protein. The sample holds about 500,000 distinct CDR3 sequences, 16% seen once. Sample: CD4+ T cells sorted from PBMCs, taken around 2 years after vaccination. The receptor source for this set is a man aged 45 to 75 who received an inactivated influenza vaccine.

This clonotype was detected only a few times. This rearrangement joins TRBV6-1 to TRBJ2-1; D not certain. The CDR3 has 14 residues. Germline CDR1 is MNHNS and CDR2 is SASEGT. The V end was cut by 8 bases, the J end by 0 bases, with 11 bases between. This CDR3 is CASGAGSSYNEQFF. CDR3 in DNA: TGTGCCAGCGGTGCAGGAAGCTCCTACAATGAGCAGTTCTTC.

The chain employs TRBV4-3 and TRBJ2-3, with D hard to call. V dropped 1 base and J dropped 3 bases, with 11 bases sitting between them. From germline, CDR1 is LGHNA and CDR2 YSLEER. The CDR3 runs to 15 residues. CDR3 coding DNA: TGCGCCAGCAGCCAAGTACGGAAGAGGACAGATACGCAGTATTTT. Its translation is CASSQVRKRTDTQYF.

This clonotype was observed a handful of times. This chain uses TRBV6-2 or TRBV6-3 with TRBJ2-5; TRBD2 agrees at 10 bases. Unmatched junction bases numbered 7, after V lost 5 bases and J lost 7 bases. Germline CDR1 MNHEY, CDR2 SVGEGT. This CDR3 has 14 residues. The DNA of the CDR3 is TGTGCCAGCAGTCCCCGGAGCGGGGGGGGGACCCAGTACTTC. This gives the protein CASSPRSGGGTQYF.

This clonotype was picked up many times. CDR3 region: CASSLVGAVGANVLTF. Written as DNA, the CDR3 is TGCGCCAGCAGCTTGGTCGGGGCAGTTGGGGCCAACGTCCTGACTTTC. The V and J genes are TRBV5-1 and TRBJ2-6, with D perhaps matching TRBD1 or TRBD2 (5 bases each). Germline values: CDR1 SGHRS, CDR2 YFSETQ. The V end lost 0 bases, the J end lost 3 bases, and 10 bases lay between the germline ends. The CDR3 has 16 residues.

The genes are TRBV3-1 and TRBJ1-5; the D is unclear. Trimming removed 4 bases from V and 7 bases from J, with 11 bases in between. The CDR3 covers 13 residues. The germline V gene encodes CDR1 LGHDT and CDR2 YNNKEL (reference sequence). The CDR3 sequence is CASSPAAEQPQHF. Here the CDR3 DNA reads TGTGCCAGCAGCCCCGCTGCAGAGCAGCCCCAGCATTTT.

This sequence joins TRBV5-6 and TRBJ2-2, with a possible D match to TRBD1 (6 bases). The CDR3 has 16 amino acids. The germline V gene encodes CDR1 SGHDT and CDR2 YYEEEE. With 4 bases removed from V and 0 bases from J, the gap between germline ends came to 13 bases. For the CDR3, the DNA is TGTGCCAGCAGCCCCGGCGACAGGACGAACACCGGGGAGCTGTTTTTT. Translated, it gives CASSPGDRTNTGELFF.

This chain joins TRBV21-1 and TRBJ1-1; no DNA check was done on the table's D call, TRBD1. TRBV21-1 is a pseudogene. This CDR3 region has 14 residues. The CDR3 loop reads CARDRTVRNTEAFF. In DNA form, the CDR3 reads TGTGCCAGGGACCGGACAGTGAGGAACACTGAAGCTTTCTTT.

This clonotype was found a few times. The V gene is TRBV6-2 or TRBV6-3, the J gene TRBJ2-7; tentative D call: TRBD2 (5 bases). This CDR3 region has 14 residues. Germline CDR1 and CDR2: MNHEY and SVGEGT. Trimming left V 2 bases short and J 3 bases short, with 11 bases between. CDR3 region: CASSYPAVYYEQYF. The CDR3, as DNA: TGTGCCAGCAGTTACCCAGCGGTCTACTACGAGCAGTACTTC.

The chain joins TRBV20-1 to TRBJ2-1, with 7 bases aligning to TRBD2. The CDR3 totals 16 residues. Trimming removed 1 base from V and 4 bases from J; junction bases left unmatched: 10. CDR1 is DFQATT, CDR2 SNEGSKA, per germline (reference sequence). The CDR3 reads CSARGFGGSVYNEQFF. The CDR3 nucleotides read TGCAGTGCTAGAGGGTTTGGCGGGAGTGTATACAATGAGCAGTTCTTC.

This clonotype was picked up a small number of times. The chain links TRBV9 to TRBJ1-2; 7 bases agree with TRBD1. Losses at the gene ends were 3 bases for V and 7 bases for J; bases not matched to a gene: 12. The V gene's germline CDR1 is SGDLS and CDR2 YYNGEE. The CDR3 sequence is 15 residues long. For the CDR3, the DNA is TGTGCCAGCAGCGGGGGAGACAGGGTGTCAGGTGGCTACACCTTC. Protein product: CASSGGDRVSGGYTF.

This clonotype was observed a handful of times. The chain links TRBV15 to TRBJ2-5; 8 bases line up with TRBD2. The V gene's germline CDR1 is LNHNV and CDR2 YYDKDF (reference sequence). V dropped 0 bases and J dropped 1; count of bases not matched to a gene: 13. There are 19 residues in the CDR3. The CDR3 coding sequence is TGTGCCACCAGCAGAGATTTGGCGGAGGCTAGCGGGCTCCAAGAGACCCAGTACTTC. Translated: CATSRDLAEASGLQETQYF.

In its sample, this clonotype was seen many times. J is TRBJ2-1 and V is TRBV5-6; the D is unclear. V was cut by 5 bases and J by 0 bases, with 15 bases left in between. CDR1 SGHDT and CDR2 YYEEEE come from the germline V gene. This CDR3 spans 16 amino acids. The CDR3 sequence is CASSYRTASSYNEQFF. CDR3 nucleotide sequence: TGTGCCAGCAGTTATAGGACGGCTAGCTCCTACAATGAGCAGTTCTTC.

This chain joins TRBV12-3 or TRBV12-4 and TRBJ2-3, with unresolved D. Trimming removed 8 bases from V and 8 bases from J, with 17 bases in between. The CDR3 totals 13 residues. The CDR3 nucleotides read TGTGCCAGCTTCGATCCTCTCCAGCGTACGCAGTATTTT. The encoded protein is CASFDPLQRTQYF.

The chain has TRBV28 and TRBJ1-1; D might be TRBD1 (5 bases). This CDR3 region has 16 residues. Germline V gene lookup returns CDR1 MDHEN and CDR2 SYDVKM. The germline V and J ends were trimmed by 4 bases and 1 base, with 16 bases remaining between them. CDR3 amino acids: CASSSSGGQRNTEAFF. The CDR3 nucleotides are TGTGCCAGCAGTTCGTCCGGGGGTCAGAGGAACACTGAAGCTTTCTTT.

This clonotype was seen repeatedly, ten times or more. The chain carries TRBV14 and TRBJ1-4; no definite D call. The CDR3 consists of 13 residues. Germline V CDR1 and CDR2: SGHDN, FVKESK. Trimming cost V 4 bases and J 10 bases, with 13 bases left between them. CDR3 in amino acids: CASSLGPAGKLFF. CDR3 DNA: TGTGCCAGCAGCCTCGGACCCGCTGGAAAACTGTTTTTT.

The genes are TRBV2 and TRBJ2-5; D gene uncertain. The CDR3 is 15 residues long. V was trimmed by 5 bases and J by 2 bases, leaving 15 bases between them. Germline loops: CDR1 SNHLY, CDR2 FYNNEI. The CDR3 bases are TGTGCCAGCAGTTCCCACAGTTCGGCACAAGAGACCCAGTACTTC. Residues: CASSSHSSAQETQYF.

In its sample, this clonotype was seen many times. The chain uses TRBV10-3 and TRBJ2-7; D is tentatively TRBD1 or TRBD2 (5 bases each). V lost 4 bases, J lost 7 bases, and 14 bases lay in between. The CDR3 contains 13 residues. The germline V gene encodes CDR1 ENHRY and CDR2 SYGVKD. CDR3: CAISGGTSGEQYF. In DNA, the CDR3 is TGTGCCATCAGTGGGGGGACCTCGGGGGAGCAGTACTTC.

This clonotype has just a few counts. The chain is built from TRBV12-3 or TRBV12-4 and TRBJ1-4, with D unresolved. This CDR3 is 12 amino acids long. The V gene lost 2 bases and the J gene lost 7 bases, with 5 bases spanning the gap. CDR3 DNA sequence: TGTGCCAGCAGTTTACCCCCTGAAAAACTGTTTTTT. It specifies CASSLPPEKLFF.

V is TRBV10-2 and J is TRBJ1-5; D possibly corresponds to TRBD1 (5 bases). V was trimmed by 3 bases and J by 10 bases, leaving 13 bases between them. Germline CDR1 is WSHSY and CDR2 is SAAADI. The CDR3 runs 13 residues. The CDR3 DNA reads TGCGCCAGCAGTGAATCGTACGGGGCTCCCCAGCATTTT. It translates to CASSESYGAPQHF.

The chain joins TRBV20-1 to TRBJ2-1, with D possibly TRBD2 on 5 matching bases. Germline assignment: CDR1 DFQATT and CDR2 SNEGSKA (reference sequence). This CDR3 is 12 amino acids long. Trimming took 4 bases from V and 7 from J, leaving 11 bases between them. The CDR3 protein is CSAKTTGNEQFF. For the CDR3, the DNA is TGCAGTGCTAAGACGACGGGGAATGAGCAGTTCTTC.

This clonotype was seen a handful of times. CDR3 nucleotide sequence: TGTGCCACCAGTGACTCCCGGACTACCAATGAGCAGTTCTTC. This sequence encodes CATSDSRTTNEQFF. The chain combines TRBV24-1 with TRBJ2-1; TRBD2 might be the D (6 bases). Trimming took 4 bases from V and 6 from J, leaving 12 bases between them. The length of the CDR3 is 14 residues. In germline, CDR1 is KGHDR, CDR2 SFDVKD.

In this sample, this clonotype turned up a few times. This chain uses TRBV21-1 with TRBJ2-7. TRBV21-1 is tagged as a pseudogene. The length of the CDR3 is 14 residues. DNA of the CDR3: TGTGCCAGCAGCGTTCGAGCCTCTAGGAACGAGCAGTACTTC. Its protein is CASSVRASRNEQYF.

The CDR3 sequence is CASSLTGGPNEQFF. The DNA for the CDR3 is TGTGCCAGCAGCTTAACCGGGGGGCCCAATGAGCAGTTCTTC. This chain links TRBV11-3 with TRBJ2-1; possible D gene TRBD2, 7 bases. V was trimmed by 2 bases and J by 6 bases, leaving 11 bases between them. The CDR3 has 14 amino acids. Germline CDR1 SGHNT, CDR2 YENEEA.

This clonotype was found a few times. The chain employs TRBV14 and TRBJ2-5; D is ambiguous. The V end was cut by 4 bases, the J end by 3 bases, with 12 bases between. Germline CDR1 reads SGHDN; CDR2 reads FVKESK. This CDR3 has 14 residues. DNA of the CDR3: TGTGCCAGCAGCCCTCTCGCGCGCGAAGAGACCCAGTACTTC. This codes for CASSPLAREETQYF.

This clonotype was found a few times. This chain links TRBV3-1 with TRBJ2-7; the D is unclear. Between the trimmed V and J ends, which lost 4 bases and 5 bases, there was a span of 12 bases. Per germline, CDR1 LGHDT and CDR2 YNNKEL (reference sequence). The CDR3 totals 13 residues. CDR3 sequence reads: CASSLRPVHEQYF. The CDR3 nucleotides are TGTGCCAGCAGCCTGAGGCCAGTCCACGAGCAGTACTTC.

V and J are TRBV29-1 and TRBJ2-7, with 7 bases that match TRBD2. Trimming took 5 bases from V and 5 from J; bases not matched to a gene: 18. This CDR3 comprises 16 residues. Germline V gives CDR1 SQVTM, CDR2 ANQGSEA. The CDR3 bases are TGCAGCGTTAGGGGTGTTCGGGGGAGGGCTGAGGACGAGCAGTACTTC. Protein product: CSVRGVRGRAEDEQYF.

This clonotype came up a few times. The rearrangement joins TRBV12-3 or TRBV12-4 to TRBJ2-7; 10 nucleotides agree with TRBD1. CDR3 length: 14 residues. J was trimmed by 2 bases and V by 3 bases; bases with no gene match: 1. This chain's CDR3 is CASSFDRGPYEQYF. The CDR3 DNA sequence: TGTGCCAGCAGTTTCGACAGGGGGCCCTACGAGCAGTACTTC.

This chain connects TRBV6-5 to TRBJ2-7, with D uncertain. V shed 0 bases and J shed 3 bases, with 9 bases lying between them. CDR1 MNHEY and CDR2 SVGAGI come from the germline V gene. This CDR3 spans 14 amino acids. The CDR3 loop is CASSYSDNYYEQYF. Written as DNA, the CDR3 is TGTGCCAGCAGTTACTCGGATAATTACTACGAGCAGTACTTC.